The present entry profiles one T cell receptor (beta chain) with its context. Antigen: not known. The CDR3 runs to 13 residues. V was pared by 3 bases and J by 2 bases, with 7 bases between. RNA transcripts yielded amplified TCR beta CDR3 regions. First-round RT-PCR targeting the TCR CDR3 was performed with the HTBI primer set. Via MiXCR, TCRdb re-called the multiplex PCR reads, giving one row per CDR3 protein. Of about 640,000 distinct CDR3 sequences listed, roughly 20% are singletons. These data are taken from a study of T cells in Graves' hyperthyroidism and ophthalmopathy. As for the study in general: Initial diagnosis, before any treatment, was when peripheral blood was collected. Study results and limitations: The model predicted ophthalmopathy a median approximately seven months before onset.

A Clinical Activity Score of at least 3, a NOSPECS grade of at least 4 and a duration under 3 months were recorded in the ophthalmopathy patients. Based on clinical symptoms, serum thyroxine and TRAb, thyroid ultrasound and orbital computed tomography, diagnoses were reached. This sequence originates from a young man with Graves' ophthalmopathy. The sample comprised blood. This sequence joins TRBV12-3 or TRBV12-4 and TRBJ2-5, with D unresolved. DNA for the CDR3: TGTGCCAGCAGTTTTCGCACGCAAGAGACCCAGTACTTC. This gives the protein CASSFRTQETQYF.